A selection of T cell receptor beta chains follows, all from one sample in a study of technical replicates of blood from a few donors. Assay used: immunoSEQ multiplex PCR; TCRdb lists only in-frame clones, some missing. The sample contains some 57,000 clones, approximately 97% of which appear only once. Material for sequencing was T cells isolated from PBMCs. The receptor source for this set is a human donor in good health. CDR3s include the opening cysteine and the closing phenylalanine or tryptophan. A D gene is named only where the DNA matches it firmly. Part of the rows lack a size; the others show once, few, many or a class for expanded clones.

- TRBD1 TRBJ1-4 TRBV6-1 TGTGCCAGCAGTTCCCGGGACAGGGGGCATGAAAAACTGTTTTTT CASSSRDRGHEKLFF
- - TRBJ2-1 TRBV7-2 TGTGCCAGCAGCCCCGAGGTAGCGGAAAGCTCCTACAATGAGCAGTTCTTC CASSPEVAESSYNEQFF
once TRBD1 TRBJ2-7 TRBV5-4 TGTGCCAGCAGCTCAGGGACAGGGTCCGAGCAGTACTTC CASSSGTGSEQYF
- - TRBJ1-1 TRBV19 TGTGCCAGCGAGCTTAGAGGGACGGAGGGTGAAGCTTTCTTT CASELRGTEGEAFF
- TRBD1 TRBJ2-2 TRBV6-1 TGTGCCAGCAGCATGGACAGGGTTACCGGGGAGCTGTTTTTT CASSMDRVTGELFF
- - TRBJ1-3 TRBV6-5 TGTGCCAGCAGTTATCCCGGAGAAAACACCATATATTTT CASSYPGENTIYF
- - TRBJ2-7 TRBV28 TGTGCCAGCGACGAGAGGCGAAGCTCCTACGAGCAGTACTTC CASDERRSSYEQYF
- TRBD1 TRBJ2-1 TRBV7-9 TGTGCCAGCAGCTTAGCGTTACAGGGGTACAATGAGCAGTTCTTC CASSLALQGYNEQFF
- - TRBJ1-2 TRBV29-1 TGCAGCGTTGGGGGGGGCCCGGACAGAATCTATGGCTACACCTTC CSVGGGPDRIYGYTF
- - TRBJ1-4 TRBV2 TGTGCCAGCAGTGGACAGACTGCAACTAATGAAAAACTGTTTTTT CASSGQTATNEKLFF
- - TRBJ1-5 TRBV28 TGTGCCAGCAGTGGTCCGGGGAGCAATCAGCCCCAGCATTTT CASSGPGSNQPQHF
- TRBD1 TRBJ2-5 TRBV11-2 TGTGCCAGCAGCCATAGGACAGGGGAAGAGACCCAGTACTTC CASSHRTGEETQYF
- - TRBJ2-3 TRBV18 TGTGCCAGCTCGCCCCAGGGTCCCGATACGCAGTATTTT CASSPQGPDTQYF
- - TRBJ2-5 TRBV5-1 TGCGCCAGCAGCTTGGGTGCAGTCCAAGAGACCCAGTACTTC CASSLGAVQETQYF
once - TRBJ1-1 TRBV5-5 TGTGCCAGCAGCTTGTCAATTAGTAGCTTAGGGAGTACTGAAGCTTTCTTT CASSLSISSLGSTEAFF
- TRBD2 TRBJ2-1 TRBV5-1 TGCGCCAGCAGCTTGGGTAGCGGGGGGTCCTACAATGAGCAGTTCTTC CASSLGSGGSYNEQFF
- - TRBJ2-7 TRBV6-1 TGTGCCAGCAGGGGACTCCAGTCGGTCTCCTACGAGCAGTACTTC CASRGLQSVSYEQYF
once TRBD2 TRBJ2-7 TRBV28 TGTGCCAGCAGTTTCAGCCTAGCGGGACTGTCCTACGAGCAGTACTTC CASSFSLAGLSYEQYF
- - TRBJ2-1 TRBV13 TGTGCCAGCAGCTTGGTGCGTGCCTACAATGAGCAGTTCTTC CASSLVRAYNEQFF
- - TRBJ1-6 TRBV7-6 TGTGCCAGCAGCTTAGGGTGGGGCAGGCCGGATTCACCCCTCCACTTT CASSLGWGRPDSPLHF
- - TRBJ1-2 TRBV7-9 TGTGCCAGCAGCCGACAGAGTTGGGTTTCGGGCTACACCTTC CASSRQSWVSGYTF
- - TRBJ2-1 TRBV5-4 TGTGCCAGCGGGACTCCGGGCTACTACAATGAGCAGTTCTTC CASGTPGYYNEQFF
- - TRBJ2-7 TRBV30 TGTGCCTGCCAGACAGCCAGCTCCTACGAGCAGTACTTC CACQTASSYEQYF
- - TRBJ2-1 TRBV11-2 TGTGCCAGCAGCTTAGGGACTCTTTACAATGAGCAGTTCTTC CASSLGTLYNEQFF
- - TRBJ1-4 TRBV5-1 TGCGCCAGCAGCCCGCGACCGGGAGAGCTAACTAATGAAAAACTGTTTTTT CASSPRPGELTNEKLFF
- - TRBJ2-1 TRBV25-1 TGTGCCAGCAGTGAATCCAGGGGCAATGAGCAGTTCTTC CASSESRGNEQFF
- - TRBJ2-1 TRBV6-6 TGTGCCAGCACTAGACAGGAATCAGGCTCCTACAATGAGCAGTTCTTC CASTRQESGSYNEQFF
- TRBD1 TRBJ1-3 TRBV2 TGTGCCACACCGGGACAGGGTTTATATGCCGGCACCATATATTTT CATPGQGLYAGTIYF
- TRBD1 TRBJ2-7 TRBV6-6 TGTGCCAGTTGGGACAGGGAAATCAACGAGCAGTACTTC CASWDREINEQYF
- - TRBJ2-5 TRBV5-6 TGTGCCAGCAACGCGGGGGCTCCTCACTCCCAAGAGACCCAGTACTTC CASNAGAPHSQETQYF
once - TRBJ1-1 TRBV7-8 TGTGCCAGCAGCTCCTTGGGCAGGGTGAACACTGAAGCTTTCTTT CASSSLGRVNTEAFF
- TRBD1 TRBJ2-2 TRBV5-6 TGTGCCAGCAGCTCGGGACAGAGGGGCACCGGGGAGCTGTTTTTT CASSSGQRGTGELFF
- - TRBJ2-1 TRBV7-2 TGTGCCAGCAGCTTAATTAGCGCCGAGTCCTACAATGAGCAGTTCTTC CASSLISAESYNEQFF
- - TRBJ2-7 TRBV2 TGTGCCAGCACGGGGGGCGGAAACTACGAGCAGTACTTC CASTGGGNYEQYF
- - TRBJ2-7 TRBV2 TGTGCCAGCAGTCAAACCTACGAGCAGTACTTC CASSQTYEQYF
- - TRBJ1-4 TRBV28 TGTGCCAGCAGTTTGTGGCAGGGGAATGAAAAACTGTTTTTT CASSLWQGNEKLFF
- TRBD1 TRBJ1-1 TRBV5-1 TGCGCCAGCAGCCCGCTGGGGACAGGGGTCACTGAAGCTTTCTTT CASSPLGTGVTEAFF
- - TRBJ2-5 TRBV7-8 TGTGCCAGCAGCTTAGTCTCCTGGAGGGAGCAAGAGACCCAGTACTTC CASSLVSWREQETQYF
- - TRBJ2-3 TRBV2 TGTGCCAGCAGTGAGGGCAGTGCTAGCACAGATACGCAGTATTTT CASSEGSASTDTQYF
- TRBD2 TRBJ2-7 TRBV6-5 TGTGCCAGCAGTTACCTCGTTAGCGGGGGCTTGCTCGAGCAGTACTTC CASSYLVSGGLLEQYF
- TRBD1 TRBJ2-4 TRBV11-2 TGTGCCAGCGGTACGGGACAGGGGGAGAACATTCAGTACTTC CASGTGQGENIQYF
- TRBD1 TRBJ1-2 TRBV19 TGTGCCAGTAGCGGGACAGTATTTAGCTATGGCTACACCTTC CASSGTVFSYGYTF
- - TRBJ2-1 TRBV7-6 TGTGCCAGCACCCGATTGGAGCTCTACAATGAGCAGTTCTTC CASTRLELYNEQFF
- - TRBJ1-2 TRBV29-1 TGCAGCGTTGAAGATCCCACTGTCCTTTTTAACTATGGCTACACCTTC CSVEDPTVLFNYGYTF
- TRBD1 TRBJ2-5 TRBV6-5 TGTGCCAGCGGTACCACTTCCGGACAGGGAGAGACCCAGTACTTC CASGTTSGQGETQYF
few TRBD1 TRBJ1-4 TRBV6-1 TGTGCCAGCAGTGAACAAGGGGGCTGGCGTGAAAAACTGTTTTTT CASSEQGGWREKLFF
- - TRBJ2-1 TRBV12-5 TGTGCTAGTGGTCCTGACAGGCCGTCCTACAATGAGCAGTTCTTC CASGPDRPSYNEQFF
once TRBD1 TRBJ2-5 TRBV30 TGTGCCTGGGGTACCGGGACAGGGAAAGAGACCCAGTACTTC CAWGTGTGKETQYF